This TCR beta chain was sequenced during a study of blood T cells in healthy people across ages. Study findings and constraints: Higher diversity, along with more naive CD4+ cells, distinguished long-lived donors from aged donors.

The V end was cut by 0 bases, the J end by 4 bases, with 15 bases between. CDR3 length equals 16 residues. Germline V gene lookup returns CDR1 MNHEY and CDR2 SVGEGT. A sample-barcoded 5' primer and a J-beta primer mix were used in a second PCR of about 7 to 12 cycles. Using its own MiXCR run on the 5' RACE reads, TCRdb lists one record per CDR3 protein. Among some 1.6 million distinct CDR3 sequences, roughly a third were seen once, and the ten largest hold approximately 11%. The sample, roughly 9.5 milliliters of peripheral blood, was drawn from each donor. A note on this clonotype: Antigen: not known.

The clonotype originates from a woman aged 30 to 39 in good health. Sequenced material: blood. The chain links TRBV6-2 or TRBV6-3 to TRBJ1-1; the D is unclear. The CDR3 sequence is CASSYSLRTGPTEAFF. In nucleotides, the CDR3 is TGTGCCAGCAGTTACTCGTTGAGGACGGGCCCCACTGAAGCTTTCTTT.